Each of the 27 T cell receptor beta chains below was sequenced from the same sample in a study of T cell responses to AZD1222 COVID-19 vaccine. Some clones are missing from TCRdb's copy, which holds only in-frame ones; the method was immunoSEQ multiplex PCR. The sample shows roughly 140,000 clones, roughly four fifths of them seen only once. Sequences were derived from peripheral blood, sampled on day 0 of MenACWY control vaccination. The receptors derive from an adult in good health.

The chain links TRBV19 to TRBJ1-4; D remains ambiguous. The CDR3 has 15 amino acids. Trimming removed 5 bases at V and 3 bases at J, with 13 bases between. Germline assignment: CDR1 LNHDA and CDR2 SQIVND (reference sequence). CDR3 coding DNA: TGTGCCAGTAGTTTGGCGGGCACGGCTAATGAAAAACTGTTTTTT. Protein sequence: CASSLAGTANEKLFF. The full variable domain, its missing parts supplied by reference TRBV19 and TRBJ1-4, is DGGITQSPKYLFRKEGQNVTLSCEQNLNHDAMYWYRQDPGQGLRLIYYSQIVNDFQKGDIAEGYSVSREKKESFPLTVTSAQKNPTAFYLCASSLAGTANEKLFFGSGTQLSVL.

The V and J genes are TRBV7-2 and TRBJ1-1; D may be TRBD1 (5 bases). Germline V gene sequence: CDR1 SGHTA, CDR2 FQGNSA. The CDR3 length is 13 residues. V was pared by 3 bases and J by 5 bases, with 10 bases between. CDR3 sequence reads: CASSFGGKTEAFF. The CDR3 coding sequence is TGTGCCAGCAGCTTCGGGGGGAAAACTGAAGCTTTCTTT.

The V gene is TRBV11-2, the J gene TRBJ2-5; the D call may be TRBD1 or TRBD2 (6 bases each). Germline CDR1 is SGHAT and CDR2 is FQNNGV. Trimming left V 0 bases short and J 7 bases short, with 15 bases between. CDR3 size: 15 residues. The CDR3 bases are TGTGCCAGCAGCTTAGAGCCGTCGGGGGCCGGGACCCAGTACTTC. It specifies CASSLEPSGAGTQYF.

This clone occurred once. The chain carries TRBV19 and TRBJ1-2, with D uncertain. CDR3 length: 12 residues. The germline V and J ends were trimmed by 2 bases and 3 bases, with 4 bases remaining between them. CDR1 LNHDA and CDR2 SQIVND come from the germline V gene (reference sequence). The CDR3 DNA is TGTGCCAGTAGTATACAGCACTATGGCTACACCTTC. As protein: CASSIQHYGYTF.

This chain joins TRBV10-3 and TRBJ2-7, with unresolved D. The CDR3 loop spans 10 amino acids. The ends were cut back, 9 bases at V and 6 bases at J, with 9 bases in the middle. Germline assignment: CDR1 ENHRY and CDR2 SYGVKD. This CDR3 reads CAISNSEQYV. The CDR3 bases are TGTGCCATTTCAAACAGCGAGCAGTACGTC.

The chain combines TRBV7-3 with TRBJ2-2; TRBD2 matches 10 bases. CDR3 length: 20 amino acids. Looked up from germline, CDR1 is SGHTA and CDR2 is FQGTGA. J gave up 1 base and V 0 bases, and 11 bases lay outside the gene matches. The CDR3 spells CASSLTKASGGYQNTGELFF. For the CDR3, the DNA is TGTGCCAGCAGCTTAACGAAAGCTAGCGGGGGCTATCAGAACACCGGGGAGCTGTTTTTT.

The chain carries TRBV9 and TRBJ1-5; TRBD1 matches at 10 bases. V shed 7 bases and J 6 bases; nucleotides not matched to a gene: 1. Germline V gene data show CDR1 as SGDLS and CDR2 as YYNGEE. There are 12 residues in the CDR3. The CDR3 loop reads CASGTGVQPQHF. CDR3 coding DNA: TGTGCCAGCGGGACAGGGGTTCAGCCCCAGCATTTT.

This chain's CDR3 is CASGTSENTDTQYF. CDR3 in DNA: TGTGCCAGCGGGACTAGCGAGAACACAGATACGCAGTATTTT. The chain employs TRBV6-5 and TRBJ2-3, with TRBD2 matching 10 bases. The V gene end was trimmed by 8 bases and the J gene end by 2 bases; junction bases not matched to a gene: 4. CDR3 length equals 14 residues. Germline loops: CDR1 MNHEY, CDR2 SVGAGI.

This clone showed up just a few times. The gene calls are TRBV18 and TRBJ1-2; unclear D gene. V lost 6 bases, J lost 0 bases, and 11 bases lay in between. The CDR3 is made up of 14 amino acids. Germline-derived CDR1 and CDR2 are KGHSH and LQKENI. CDR3 loop: CASSDGWTNYGYTF. CDR3 DNA sequence: TGTGCCAGCTCGGACGGATGGACTAACTATGGCTACACCTTC.

This chain connects TRBV2 to TRBJ2-3; D may correspond to TRBD1 or TRBD2 (5 bases each). V lost 4 bases and J 0 bases, leaving 5 bases between the germline ends. The CDR3 loop spans 13 amino acids. In germline, CDR1 is SNHLY, CDR2 FYNNEI. The CDR3 sequence is CASSGDSTDTQYF. The CDR3 nucleotides read TGTGCCAGCAGTGGGGACAGCACAGATACGCAGTATTTT.

The CDR3 loop is CASSPGQGGYGYTF. The CDR3 DNA reads as TGTGCCAGCAGCCCGGGACAGGGAGGCTATGGCTACACCTTC. This chain uses TRBV5-4 with TRBJ1-2; TRBD1 matches 9 bases. Unmatched junction bases numbered 5, after V lost 4 bases and J lost 4 bases. This CDR3 contains 14 residues. Germline CDR1 reads SGHNT; CDR2 reads YYREEE (reference sequence).

The chain couples TRBV7-9 to TRBJ2-5; 8 bases map to TRBD1. CDR3 size: 14 residues. The V gene end was trimmed by 6 bases and the J gene end by 4 bases; junction bases not matched to a gene: 7. Looked up from germline, CDR1 is SEHNR and CDR2 is FQNEAQ (reference sequence). CDR3 nucleotide sequence: TGTGCCAGCAGACAGGACAGGGCTAGAGAGACCCAGTACTTC. It is translated as CASRQDRARETQYF.

The chain combines TRBV5-1 with TRBJ1-4; 7 bases line up with TRBD1. Germline V gene data show CDR1 as SGHRS and CDR2 as YFSETQ. The V gene end was trimmed by 5 bases and the J gene end by 4 bases; junction bases not matched to a gene: 5. The CDR3 runs 14 residues. CDR3 protein: CASRSGTVNEKLFF. The DNA of the CDR3 is TGCGCCAGCAGATCCGGGACAGTTAATGAAAAACTGTTTTTT.

The chain employs TRBV5-1 and TRBJ2-1; D is ambiguous. CDR1 and CDR2 (germline): SGHRS, YFSETQ. The ends were cut back, 0 bases at V and 0 bases at J, with 7 bases in the middle. CDR3 length: 15 residues. The CDR3 bases are TGCGCCAGCAGCTTGGTGCCAGACTCCTACAATGAGCAGTTCTTC. Translating gives CASSLVPDSYNEQFF.

The chain combines TRBV6-5 with TRBJ2-2; D gene unclear. Germline V CDR1 and CDR2: MNHEY, SVGAGI. The CDR3 contains 16 residues. Trimming pared 0 bases from V and 2 bases from J, leaving 10 bases between. The CDR3 loop is CASSYSMAGNTGELFF. CDR3 nucleotide sequence: TGTGCCAGCAGTTACTCGATGGCTGGAAACACCGGGGAGCTGTTTTTT.

The V gene is TRBV4-1, the J gene TRBJ1-1; D is ambiguous. There are 15 residues in the CDR3. CDR1 is MGHRA and CDR2 is YSYEKL in the germline V gene. Trimming left V 0 bases short and J 6 bases short, with 14 bases between. This chain's CDR3 is CASSQERIQYSEAFF. In nucleotides, the CDR3 is TGCGCCAGCAGCCAAGAAAGGATTCAGTACTCTGAAGCTTTCTTT.

As DNA, the CDR3 is TGTGCCAGTAGTATTATTCGGGGAGATGGCTACACCTTC. This encodes CASSIIRGDGYTF. This chain links TRBV19 with TRBJ1-2; D is unresolved. The CDR3 contains 13 residues. V lost 3 bases and J 6 bases, leaving 11 bases between the germline ends. Per the germline V gene, CDR1 is LNHDA and CDR2 is SQIVND (reference sequence). The entire variable domain, with the rest obtained from reference TRBV19 and TRBJ1-2, is as follows: DGGITQSPKYLFRKEGQNVTLSCEQNLNHDAMYWYRQDPGQGLRLIYYSQIVNDFQKGDIAEGYSVSREKKESFPLTVTSAQKNPTAFYLCASSIIRGDGYTFGSGTRLTVV.

This sequence joins TRBV4-1 and TRBJ1-3, with D possibly TRBD1 on 5 matching bases. From germline, CDR1 is MGHRA and CDR2 YSYEKL. The CDR3 totals 16 residues. Trimming cost V 1 base and J 3 bases, with 13 bases left between them. The CDR3 here is CASSQAGTLGGNTIYF. The CDR3 DNA follows: TGCGCCAGCAGCCAAGCTGGGACTCTGGGTGGAAACACCATATATTTT.

The CDR3 region has the DNA TGTGCCAGCGGGCGGGACACAGGATTGGTGGAGACCCAGTACTTC. Its translation: CASGRDTGLVETQYF. The chain employs TRBV2 and TRBJ2-5; TRBD1 or TRBD2 may be the D gene (6 bases each). The V gene lost 8 bases and the J gene lost 5 bases, with 21 bases spanning the gap. The germline V gene encodes CDR1 SNHLY and CDR2 FYNNEI. The CDR3 consists of 15 residues.

V gene TRBV21-1 combines with J gene TRBJ2-2; no DNA check was done on the table's D call, TRBD2. TRBV21-1 is reported as a pseudogene. The CDR3 consists of 15 residues. The CDR3 reads CASPWPAPGPGELFF. CDR3 nucleotides: TGTGCCAGTCCCTGGCCAGCCCCGGGTCCGGGGGAGCTGTTTTTT.

In its sample, this clone was seen a few times. The chain couples TRBV4-1 to TRBJ1-3, with D unresolved. The V and J ends lost 2 bases and 0 bases respectively, with 11 bases between them. This CDR3 is built from 16 residues. Germline V lookup: CDR1 MGHRA, CDR2 YSYEKL. Here the CDR3 reads CASSQPITRSGNTIYF. In nucleotides, the CDR3 is TGCGCCAGCAGCCAACCCATCACCCGCTCTGGAAACACCATATATTTT.

This sequence joins TRBV7-9 and TRBJ2-3; 7 nucleotides align to TRBD1. Trimming cost V 5 bases and J 6 bases; bases outside gene matches: 14. The CDR3 runs 16 residues. CDR1 and CDR2 (germline): SEHNR, FQNEAQ (reference sequence). CDR3 region: CASSIEGHRGRDTQYF. Here the CDR3 DNA reads TGTGCCAGCAGCATAGAGGGACACAGGGGTCGGGATACGCAGTATTTT.

The CDR3 sequence: CATSSRARGPSEAFF. The CDR3 DNA sequence: TGTGCCACCAGCTCCCGAGCCAGGGGGCCTAGTGAAGCTTTCTTT. V and J are TRBV15 and TRBJ1-1; 8 nucleotides align to TRBD1. The germline V gene encodes CDR1 LNHNV and CDR2 YYDKDF (reference sequence). The CDR3 sequence is 15 residues long. Trimming took 5 bases from V and 7 from J; bases not matched to a gene: 12.

J is TRBJ1-6 and V is TRBV4-1; D may be TRBD1 (5 bases). This CDR3 is built from 16 residues. Germline-derived CDR1 and CDR2 are MGHRA and YSYEKL. Trimming removed 1 base at V and 10 bases at J, with 17 bases between. The CDR3 nucleotides are TGCGCCAGCAGCCAAGGGGGGTGGGCAGTTGGATCACCCCTCCACTTT. It encodes CASSQGGWAVGSPLHF.

This clone is a singleton in its sample. This chain uses TRBV5-1 with TRBJ1-4, with 9 bases fitting TRBD1. The J segment lost 2 bases and the V segment lost 0 bases, leaving 2 bases of the junction unmatched. Per germline, CDR1 SGHRS and CDR2 YFSETQ. The CDR3 is 16 amino acids. This chain's CDR3 is CASSLGGQGTNEKLFF. CDR3 DNA: TGCGCCAGCAGCTTGGGGGGACAGGGCACTAATGAAAAACTGTTTTTT.

This clone appeared a few times. The V and J genes are TRBV10-2 and TRBJ2-3, with a weak D call TRBD1 (8 bases). There are 15 residues in the CDR3. Looked up from germline, CDR1 is WSHSY and CDR2 is SAAADI. The V end was cut by 6 bases, the J end by 3 bases, with 16 bases between. CDR3 in amino acids: CASRGGTGGTDTQYF. As DNA, the CDR3 is TGCGCCAGCAGGGGGGGGACAGGAGGGACAGATACGCAGTATTTT.

The rearrangement links TRBV2 to TRBJ2-7, with TRBD1 matching 9 bases. Trimming removed 7 bases from V and 5 bases from J; junction bases left unmatched: 21. Germline values: CDR1 SNHLY, CDR2 FYNNEI. The CDR3 length is 18 residues. The CDR3 nucleotides read TGTGCCAGCAATTCCGCCGGCACCCGGGACAGGGTTTTCCACGAGCAGTACTTC. Amino acid sequence: CASNSAGTRDRVFHEQYF.